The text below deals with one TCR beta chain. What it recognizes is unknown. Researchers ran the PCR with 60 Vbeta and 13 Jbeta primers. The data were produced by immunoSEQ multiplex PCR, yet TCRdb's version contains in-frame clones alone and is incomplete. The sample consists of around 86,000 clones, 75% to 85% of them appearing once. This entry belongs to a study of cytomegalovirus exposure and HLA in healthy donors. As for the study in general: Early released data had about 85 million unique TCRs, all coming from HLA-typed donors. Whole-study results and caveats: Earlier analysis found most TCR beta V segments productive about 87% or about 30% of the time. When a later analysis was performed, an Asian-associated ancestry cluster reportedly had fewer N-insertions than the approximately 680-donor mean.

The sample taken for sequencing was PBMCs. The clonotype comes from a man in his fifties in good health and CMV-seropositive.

CDR3 coding DNA: TGCGCCAGCAGCCCGGGACAGGGGGAAGGGCTTGCTGTCTACACCTTC. Translation gives CASSPGQGEGLAVYTF. This rearrangement joins TRBV5-1 to TRBJ1-2, with TRBD1 matching 11 bases. V was pared by 4 bases and J by 10 bases, with 15 bases of the junction left unmatched. Germline-derived CDR1 and CDR2 are SGHRS and YFSETQ. This CDR3 is built from 16 residues.